This is a list of T cell receptor beta chains from one sample in a study of shared clonotypes between healthy human individuals. TCRdb's table, derived via immunoSEQ multiplex PCR, lists solely in-frame clones and lacks some. The sample has roughly 2.5 million clones; approximately 92% are singletons. The sequencing input was naive CD4+ T cells sorted from blood. These receptors all come from a young man in good health. Each CDR3 is given without its conserved first and last residue.

V gene: TRBV5-1
CDR3 protein: ASSAGQGEQF

V gene: TRBV10-3
CDR3 protein: AISEFGGTTDTQY

V gene: TRBV4-3
CDR3 protein: ASSQWEGLGFLEAF

V gene: TRBV11-2
CDR3 protein: ASSLGKGEQY

V gene: TRBV20-1
CDR3 protein: SAGLSHEQY

V gene: TRBV19
CDR3 protein: ASSPANTGANVLT

V gene: TRBV30
CDR3 protein: AWTDNNNEQF

V gene: TRBV6-1
CDR3 protein: ASSATPLRTGWVEAF

V gene: TRBV4-3
CDR3 protein: ASSQGEAGLAGRETQY

V gene: TRBV28
CDR3 protein: ASSLGVVNQPQH

V gene: TRBV9
CDR3 protein: ASSPLPGGSGGPSYEQY

V gene: TRBV2
CDR3 protein: ASRGRSYGYT

V gene: TRBV14
CDR3 protein: ASHYVREWQETQY

V gene: TRBV5-4
CDR3 protein: ASSLGDRTNEKLF

V gene: TRBV7-2
CDR3 protein: ASSLGEGSNQPQH

V gene: TRBV6-4
CDR3 protein: ASRRDRANTGELF

V gene: TRBV10-3
CDR3 protein: AISESGAGDGYT

V gene: TRBV5-1
CDR3 protein: ASSLRRTSPTGELF

V gene: TRBV10-3
CDR3 protein: AISDRGYT

V gene: TRBV6-9
CDR3 protein: ASLRGLGNSPLH

V gene: TRBV10-3
CDR3 protein: AISVSSGSNEKLF

V gene: TRBV28
CDR3 protein: ASIKPGLAVDEQY

V gene: TRBV6-5
CDR3 protein: ASSPAKTGHEQF

V gene: TRBV28
CDR3 protein: ASIGNTIY